The entry below gives a single T cell receptor beta chain sequence along with its context. The antigen remains undetermined. The data derive from a study of beta chain features in type 1 diabetes. Across the study: Examination covered 107,917,701 sorted cells spanning all samples. Whole-study results and caveats: A moderate, significant TCRB CDR3 shortening appeared in type 1 diabetes across four CD4+ subsets. These data did not resolve whether HLA type affects TCRB rearrangement.

The entirety of the isolated RNA underwent reverse transcription, so expressed TCRB transcripts were sequenced. Only in-frame clones appear in the TCRdb table, and some are missing; sequencing was by immunoSEQ multiplex PCR. The sample holds a few hundred thousand clones, about 14% seen once. Purity of each sorted population was above 95%. In germline, CDR1 is ENHRY, CDR2 SYGVKD. The V end lost 5 bases, the J end lost 6 bases, and 12 bases lay between the germline ends. The CDR3 runs to 13 residues. The TCR comes from a woman in her late teens or twenties with type 1 diabetes. Sequenced sample: naive CD4+ T cells from blood. The J gene is TRBJ2-3, the V gene TRBV10-3, with D uncertain. For the CDR3, the DNA is TGTGCCATCAGTCCATCACCCCAGGATACGCAGTATTTT. Residues: CAISPSPQDTQYF.